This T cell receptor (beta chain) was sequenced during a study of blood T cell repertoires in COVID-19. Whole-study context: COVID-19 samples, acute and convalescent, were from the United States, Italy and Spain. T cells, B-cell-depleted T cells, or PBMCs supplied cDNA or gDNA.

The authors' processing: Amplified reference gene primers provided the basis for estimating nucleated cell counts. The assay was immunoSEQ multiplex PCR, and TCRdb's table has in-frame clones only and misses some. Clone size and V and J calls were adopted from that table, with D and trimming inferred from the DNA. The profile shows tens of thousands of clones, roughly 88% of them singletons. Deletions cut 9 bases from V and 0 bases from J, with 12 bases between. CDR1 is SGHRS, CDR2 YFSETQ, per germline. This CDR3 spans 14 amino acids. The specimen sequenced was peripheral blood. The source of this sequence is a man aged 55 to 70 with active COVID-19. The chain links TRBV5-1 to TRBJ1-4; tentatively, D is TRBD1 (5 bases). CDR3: CATRQTSTNEKLFF. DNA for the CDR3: TGCGCCACGCGACAGACCTCAACTAATGAAAAACTGTTTTTT.